This is a list of T cell receptor beta chains from one sample in a study of post-analysis software for immune sequencing data. TCRdb re-called the PCR reads with MiXCR, one entry per CDR3 protein. The data hold a few hundred thousand distinct CDR3 sequences, with 30% to 45% observed a single time. Sequencing was performed on blood. These receptor sequences come from a girl aged 5-17 years with multiple sclerosis. The CDR3 runs from the conserved cysteine through the conserved F or W. A D gene is named only where the DNA matches it firmly. Size is stated for part of the rows, as once, few or many counts, or as a class when the clone is expanded.

clone_size | cdr3_length | d_call | j_call | v_call | cdr3_aa | cdr3_nt
. | 14 | TRBD1 | TRBJ1-5 | TRBV15 | CATSLPPFDRAQHF | TGTGCCACCAGCCTACCCCCGTTTGACAGGGCCCAGCATTTT
few | 14 | . | TRBJ2-7 | TRBV12-3/TRBV12-4 | CASSLEVLGYEQYF | TGTGCCAGCAGTTTGGAGGTCCTGGGGTACGAGCAGTACTTC
few | 12 | . | TRBJ1-1 | TRBV4-1 | CASSQWTTEAFF | TGCGCCAGCAGCCAATGGACCACTGAAGCTTTCTTT
few | 14 | . | TRBJ2-5 | TRBV7-2 | CASSRQQGRETQYF | TGTGCCAGCAGCCGACAACAGGGTAGAGAGACCCAGTACTTC
few | 16 | . | TRBJ1-2 | TRBV12-3/TRBV12-4 | CASSLGGSLANYGYTF | TGTGCCAGCAGTTTAGGGGGCAGCCTAGCTAACTATGGCTACACCTTC
. | 16 | . | TRBJ2-1 | TRBV5-1 | CASSLGRPGLYNEQFF | TGCGCCAGCAGCTTGGGTAGACCGGGACTCTACAATGAGCAGTTCTTC
. | 16 | . | TRBJ1-1 | TRBV12-3/TRBV12-4 | CASRQGQPKGNTEAFF | TGTGCCAGCAGACAAGGACAGCCAAAAGGGAACACTGAAGCTTTCTTT
once | 14 | . | TRBJ2-3 | TRBV6-6 | CASSYTESTDTQYF | TGTGCCAGCAGTTATACGGAGAGCACAGATACGCAGTATTTT
few | 16 | TRBD1 | TRBJ1-2 | TRBV9 | CASSFGFPTGRGGYTF | TGTGCCAGCAGCTTCGGATTTCCGACAGGGCGGGGTGGCTACACCTTC
. | 13 | TRBD2 | TRBJ2-5 | TRBV7-9 | CAISGAGQETQYF | TGTGCCATCTCGGGAGCGGGACAAGAGACCCAGTACTTC
once | 16 | TRBD1 | TRBJ2-2 | TRBV5-1 | CASSLAWTGDTGELFF | TGCGCCAGCAGCTTGGCATGGACAGGGGATACCGGGGAGCTGTTTTTT
. | 15 | . | TRBJ1-1 | TRBV3-1 | CASSQESGSDTEAFF | TGTGCCAGCAGCCAAGAGTCCGGGTCGGACACTGAAGCTTTCTTT
. | 15 | TRBD2 | TRBJ2-3 | TRBV7-2 | CASRLRPSGGDTQYF | TGTGCCAGCAGGTTAAGGCCTAGCGGAGGCGATACGCAGTATTTT
few | 16 | . | TRBJ1-2 | TRBV7-2 | CASSYPAPRSTHGYTF | TGTGCCAGCAGCTATCCTGCGCCCAGGTCGACTCATGGCTACACCTTC
many | 16 | . | TRBJ2-1 | TRBV4-3 | CASSQDWGNSYNEQFF | TGCGCCAGCAGCCAAGACTGGGGGAACTCCTACAATGAGCAGTTCTTC
. | 18 | . | TRBJ2-3 | TRBV6-5 | CASSYSNLGMGQTDTQYF | TGTGCCAGCAGTTACTCGAATTTGGGGATGGGGCAAACAGATACGCAGTATTTT